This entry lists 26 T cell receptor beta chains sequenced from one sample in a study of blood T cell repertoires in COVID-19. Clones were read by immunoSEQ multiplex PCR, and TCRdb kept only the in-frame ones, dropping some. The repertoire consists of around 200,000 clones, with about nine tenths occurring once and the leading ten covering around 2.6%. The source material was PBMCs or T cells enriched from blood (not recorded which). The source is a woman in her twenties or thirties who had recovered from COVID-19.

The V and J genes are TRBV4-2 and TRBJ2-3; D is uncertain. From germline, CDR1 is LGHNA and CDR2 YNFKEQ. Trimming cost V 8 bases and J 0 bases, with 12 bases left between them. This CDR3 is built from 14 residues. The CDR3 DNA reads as TGTGCCAGCCGTACAGCACCTAGCACAGATACGCAGTATTTT. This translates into CASRTAPSTDTQYF.

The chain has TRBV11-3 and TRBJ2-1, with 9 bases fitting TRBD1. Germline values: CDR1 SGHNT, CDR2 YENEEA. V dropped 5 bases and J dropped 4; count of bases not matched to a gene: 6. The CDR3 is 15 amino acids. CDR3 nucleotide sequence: TGTGCCAGCAGCGAGGACAGGGGCGGGTACAATGAGCAGTTCTTC. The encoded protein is CASSEDRGGYNEQFF.

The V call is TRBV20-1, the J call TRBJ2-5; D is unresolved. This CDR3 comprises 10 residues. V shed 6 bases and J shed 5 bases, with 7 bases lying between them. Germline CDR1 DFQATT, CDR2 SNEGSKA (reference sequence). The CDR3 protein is CSAAPETQYF. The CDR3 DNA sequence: TGCAGTGCGGCCCCGGAGACCCAGTACTTC.

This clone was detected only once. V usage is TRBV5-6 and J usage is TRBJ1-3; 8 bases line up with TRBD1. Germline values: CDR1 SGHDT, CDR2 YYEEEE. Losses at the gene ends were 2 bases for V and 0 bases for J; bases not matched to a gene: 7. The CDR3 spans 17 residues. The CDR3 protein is CASSFGQGLSSGNTIYF. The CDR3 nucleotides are TGTGCCAGCAGCTTTGGACAGGGATTGAGCTCTGGAAACACCATATATTTT.

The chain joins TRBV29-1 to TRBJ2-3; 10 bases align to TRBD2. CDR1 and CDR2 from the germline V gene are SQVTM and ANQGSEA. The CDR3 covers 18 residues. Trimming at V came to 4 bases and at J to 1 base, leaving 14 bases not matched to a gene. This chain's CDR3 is CSVGFSGGTPSRTDTQYF. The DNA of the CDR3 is TGCAGCGTTGGTTTTAGCGGGGGGACACCCTCTCGCACAGATACGCAGTATTTT.

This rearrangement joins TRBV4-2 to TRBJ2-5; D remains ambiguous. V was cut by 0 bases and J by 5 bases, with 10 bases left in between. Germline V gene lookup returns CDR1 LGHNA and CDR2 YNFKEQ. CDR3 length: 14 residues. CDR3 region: CASSQEARLETQYF. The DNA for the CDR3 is TGTGCCAGCAGCCAAGAAGCGAGACTTGAGACCCAGTACTTC.

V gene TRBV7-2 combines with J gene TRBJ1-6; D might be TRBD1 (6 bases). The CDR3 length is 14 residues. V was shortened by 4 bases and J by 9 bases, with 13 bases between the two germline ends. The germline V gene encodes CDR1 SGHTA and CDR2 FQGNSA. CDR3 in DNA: TGTGCCAGCAGCTCCTTGACAGGCGGTTCACCCCTCCACTTT. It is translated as CASSSLTGGSPLHF.

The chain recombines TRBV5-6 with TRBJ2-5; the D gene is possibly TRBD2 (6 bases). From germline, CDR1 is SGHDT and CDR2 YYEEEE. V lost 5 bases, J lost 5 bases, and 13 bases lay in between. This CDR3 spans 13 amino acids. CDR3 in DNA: TGTGCCAGCAGTATGGGGAGGTTGGAGACCCAGTACTTC. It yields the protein CASSMGRLETQYF.

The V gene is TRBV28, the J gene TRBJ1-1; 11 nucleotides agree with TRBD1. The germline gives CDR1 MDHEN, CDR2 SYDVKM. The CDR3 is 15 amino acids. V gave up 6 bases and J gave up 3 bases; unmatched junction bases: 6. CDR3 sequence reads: CASSKRDRGDTEAFF. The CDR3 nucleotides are TGTGCCAGCAGCAAACGGGACAGGGGGGACACTGAAGCTTTCTTT.

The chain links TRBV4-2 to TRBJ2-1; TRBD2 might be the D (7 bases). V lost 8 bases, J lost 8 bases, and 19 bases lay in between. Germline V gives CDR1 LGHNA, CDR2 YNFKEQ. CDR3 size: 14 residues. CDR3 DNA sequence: TGTGCCAGCGGCCCGGGTACGGGGGGCTATGAGCAGTTCTTC. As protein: CASGPGTGGYEQFF.

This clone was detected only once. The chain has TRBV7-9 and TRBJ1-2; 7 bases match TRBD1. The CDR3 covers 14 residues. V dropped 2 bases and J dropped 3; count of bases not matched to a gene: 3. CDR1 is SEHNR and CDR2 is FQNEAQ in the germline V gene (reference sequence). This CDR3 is CASSLSQGDYGYTF. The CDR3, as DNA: TGTGCCAGCAGCTTATCCCAGGGGGACTATGGCTACACCTTC.

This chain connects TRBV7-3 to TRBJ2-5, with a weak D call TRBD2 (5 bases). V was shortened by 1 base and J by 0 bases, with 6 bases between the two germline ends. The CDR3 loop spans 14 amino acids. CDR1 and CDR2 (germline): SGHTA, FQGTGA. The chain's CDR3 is CASSLNGNQETQYF. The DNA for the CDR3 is TGTGCCAGCAGCTTAAACGGGAACCAAGAGACCCAGTACTTC.

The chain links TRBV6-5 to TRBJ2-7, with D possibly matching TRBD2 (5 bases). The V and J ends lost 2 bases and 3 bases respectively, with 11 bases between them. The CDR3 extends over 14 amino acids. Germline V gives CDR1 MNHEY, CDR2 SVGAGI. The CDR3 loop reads CASSYGRGLYEQYF. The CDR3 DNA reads TGTGCCAGCAGTTACGGGAGAGGCCTCTACGAGCAGTACTTC.

The CDR3 is CASSLAGLNYGYTF. DNA for the CDR3: TGTGCCAGCAGCCTCGCGGGACTTAACTATGGCTACACCTTC. The chain has TRBV7-9 and TRBJ1-2; possibly TRBD1 for D (5 bases). Trimming removed 5 bases from V and 1 base from J, with 11 bases in between. The CDR3 spans 14 residues. Germline-derived CDR1 and CDR2 are SEHNR and FQNEAQ (reference sequence).

CDR3 amino acids: CASSTGQGKGYEQYF. CDR3 in DNA: TGTGCCAGCAGCACTGGACAGGGAAAAGGTTACGAGCAGTACTTC. The rearrangement links TRBV7-9 to TRBJ2-7, with 8 bases lining up with TRBD1. The CDR3 covers 15 residues. The J segment lost 4 bases and the V segment lost 5 bases, leaving 10 bases of the junction unmatched. Germline V lookup: CDR1 SEHNR, CDR2 FQNEAQ (reference sequence). Full variable domain (outside the CDR3, taken from reference TRBV7-9 and TRBJ2-7): DTGVSQNPRHKITKRGQNVTFRCDPISEHNRLYWYRQTLGQGPEFLTYFQNEAQLEKSRLLSDRFSAERPKGSFSTLEIQRTEQGDSAMYLCASSTGQGKGYEQYFGPGTRLTVT.

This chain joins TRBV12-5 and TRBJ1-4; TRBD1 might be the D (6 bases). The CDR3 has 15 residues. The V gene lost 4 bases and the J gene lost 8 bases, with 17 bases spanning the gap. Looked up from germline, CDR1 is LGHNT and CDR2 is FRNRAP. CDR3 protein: CASGSTPGDSEKLFF. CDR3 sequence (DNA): TGTGCTAGTGGTTCGACACCAGGGGATTCGGAAAAACTGTTTTTT.

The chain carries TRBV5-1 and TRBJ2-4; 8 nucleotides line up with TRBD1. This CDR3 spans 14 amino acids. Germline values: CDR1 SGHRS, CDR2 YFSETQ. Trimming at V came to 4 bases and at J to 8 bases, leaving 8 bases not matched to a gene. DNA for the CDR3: TGCGCCAGCAGCACCCAGGACAGGGAGGACATTCAGTACTTC. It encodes CASSTQDREDIQYF.

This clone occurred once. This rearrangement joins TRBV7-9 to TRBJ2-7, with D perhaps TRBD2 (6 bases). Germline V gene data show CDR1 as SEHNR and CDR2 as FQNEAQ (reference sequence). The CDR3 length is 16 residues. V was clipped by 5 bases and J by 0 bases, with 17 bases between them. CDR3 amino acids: CASSPLSRESSYEQYF. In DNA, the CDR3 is TGTGCCAGCAGCCCCCTGTCCCGGGAGAGCTCCTACGAGCAGTACTTC.

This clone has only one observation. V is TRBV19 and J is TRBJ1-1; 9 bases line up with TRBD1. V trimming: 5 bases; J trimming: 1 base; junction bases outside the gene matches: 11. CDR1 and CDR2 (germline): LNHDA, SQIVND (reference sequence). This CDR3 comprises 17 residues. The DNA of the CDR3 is TGTGCCAGTAGTGCCCTGGACAGGGGAGGGGGGAACACTGAAGCTTTCTTT. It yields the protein CASSALDRGGGNTEAFF.

The DNA for the CDR3 is TGTGCCAGCAGCCTGGGACACCAGAACACTGAAGCTTTCTTT. As protein: CASSLGHQNTEAFF. This chain uses TRBV11-3 with TRBJ1-1, with D possibly TRBD1 on 6 matching bases. Deletions cut 5 bases from V and 1 base from J, with 11 bases between. This CDR3 region has 14 residues. The V gene's germline CDR1 is SGHNT and CDR2 YENEEA. Complete variable domain (other parts from reference TRBV11-3 and TRBJ1-1): EAGVVQSPRYKIIEKKQPVAFWCNPISGHNTLYWYLQNLGQGPELLIRYENEEAVDDSQLPKDRFSAERLKGVDSTLKIQPAELGDSAVYLCASSLGHQNTEAFFGQGTRLTVV.

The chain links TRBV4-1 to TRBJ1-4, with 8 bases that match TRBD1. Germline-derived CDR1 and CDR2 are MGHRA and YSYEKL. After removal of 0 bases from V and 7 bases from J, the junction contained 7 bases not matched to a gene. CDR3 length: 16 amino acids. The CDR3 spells CASSQETDRVFEKLFF. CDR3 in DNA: TGCGCCAGCAGCCAAGAGACGGACAGGGTTTTTGAAAAACTGTTTTTT.

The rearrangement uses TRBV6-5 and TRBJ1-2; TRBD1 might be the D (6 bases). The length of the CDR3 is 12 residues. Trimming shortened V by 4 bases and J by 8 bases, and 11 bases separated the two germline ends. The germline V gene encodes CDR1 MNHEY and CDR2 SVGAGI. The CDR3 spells CASSFDRRGYTF. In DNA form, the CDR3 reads TGTGCCAGCAGTTTCGACAGGCGCGGCTACACCTTC.

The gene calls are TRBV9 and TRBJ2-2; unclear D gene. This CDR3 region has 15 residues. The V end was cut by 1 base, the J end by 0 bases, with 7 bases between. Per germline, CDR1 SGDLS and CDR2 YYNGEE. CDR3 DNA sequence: TGTGCCAGCAGCGTAAACAGTGCGAACACCGGGGAGCTGTTTTTT. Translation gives CASSVNSANTGELFF.

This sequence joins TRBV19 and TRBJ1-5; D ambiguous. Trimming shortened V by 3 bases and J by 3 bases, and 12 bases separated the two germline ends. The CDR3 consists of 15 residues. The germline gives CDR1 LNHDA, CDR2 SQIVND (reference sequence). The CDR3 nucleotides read TGTGCCAGTAGTATTGGGCAGGCCCCCAATCAGCCCCAGCATTTT. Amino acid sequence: CASSIGQAPNQPQHF.

CDR3 protein: CASSNDSRETQYF. The CDR3 region has the DNA TGTGCCAGCAGCAATGACAGTCGAGAGACCCAGTACTTC. The chain recombines TRBV5-4 with TRBJ2-5, with D maybe TRBD1 (5 bases). The V gene lost 4 bases and the J gene lost 4 bases, with 11 bases spanning the gap. CDR1 is SGHNT and CDR2 is YYREEE in the germline V gene (reference sequence). The CDR3 covers 13 residues. Combining the CDR3 with reference TRBV5-4 and TRBJ2-5 gives the whole variable domain ETGVTQSPTHLIKTRGQQVTLRCSSQSGHNTVSWYQQALGQGPQFIFQYYREEENGRGNFPPRFSGLQFPNYSSELNVNALELDDSALYLCASSNDSRETQYFGPGTRLLVL.

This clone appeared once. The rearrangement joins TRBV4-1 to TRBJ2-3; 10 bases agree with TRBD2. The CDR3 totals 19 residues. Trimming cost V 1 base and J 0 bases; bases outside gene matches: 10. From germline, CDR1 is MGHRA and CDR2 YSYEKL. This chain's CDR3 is CASSQVLVAGGISTDTQYF. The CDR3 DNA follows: TGCGCCAGCAGCCAAGTATTGGTAGCGGGGGGCATTAGCACAGATACGCAGTATTTT.